Presented here are 22 T cell receptor beta chains from one specimen sequenced in a study of technical replicates of blood from several donors. TCRdb's table, derived via immunoSEQ multiplex PCR, lists solely in-frame clones and lacks some. This repertoire shows tens of thousands of clones, under 99% found once; its top ten account for over 0.2%. The specimen was T cells isolated from PBMCs. Every receptor here comes from a human donor in good health.

The J gene is TRBJ1-5, the V gene TRBV2, with D hard to call. The CDR3 runs 13 residues. CDR1 is SNHLY, CDR2 FYNNEI, per germline. V dropped 7 bases and J dropped 1 base, with 8 bases sitting between them. The CDR3 sequence is CASTGLSNQPQHF. The CDR3 DNA reads as TGTGCCAGCACCGGACTCAGCAATCAGCCCCAGCATTTT.

The CDR3 DNA sequence: TGCGCCAGCACGGCCGGGACTACGAACACCGGGGAGCTGTTTTTT. Translated, it gives CASTAGTTNTGELFF. The chain recombines TRBV4-1 with TRBJ2-2; the match to TRBD2 covers 7 bases. Germline CDR1 reads MGHRA; CDR2 reads YSYEKL. The CDR3 totals 15 residues. Losses at the gene ends were 7 bases for V and 0 bases for J; bases not matched to a gene: 5.

The chain employs TRBV29-1 and TRBJ1-1; D is unclear. This CDR3 contains 14 residues. V lost 4 bases and J lost 6, with 18 bases in between. Germline V CDR1 and CDR2: SQVTM, ANQGSEA. CDR3 sequence reads: CSVVSGGGNSEAFF. Here the CDR3 DNA reads TGCAGCGTTGTTTCTGGAGGAGGTAACTCTGAAGCTTTCTTT.

A remark on this clone: A junction end diverges from the germline sequence, so it may reflect a read error. The J gene is TRBJ2-7, the V gene TRBV10-2; perhaps TRBD2 as D (6 bases). Germline CDR1 WSHSY, CDR2 SAAADI. CDR3 length: 14 amino acids. CDR3 in DNA: TGCGCCAGCAATGAGGGACGGGAGAGGGGCGAGCAGTACTTC. This translates into CASNEGRERGEQYF.

The rearrangement uses TRBV6-6 and TRBJ1-4, with 8 bases matching TRBD1. The CDR3 runs 15 residues. The ends lost 2 bases at V and 8 bases at J; junction bases unmatched: 7. CDR1 is MNHNY, CDR2 SVGAGI, per germline (reference sequence). This CDR3 reads CASSYIGQGGEKLFF. In DNA, the CDR3 is TGTGCCAGCAGTTACATTGGACAGGGTGGAGAAAAACTGTTTTTT.

As DNA, the CDR3 is TGTGCCAGCAGCTTACAGGCCATTTCCAATGAGCAGTTCTTC. It yields the protein CASSLQAISNEQFF. The chain carries TRBV7-3 and TRBJ2-1; D uncertain. Germline V gene lookup returns CDR1 SGHTA and CDR2 FQGTGA. The CDR3 has 14 residues. V lost 2 bases and J lost 6, with 11 bases in between.

V is TRBV18 and J is TRBJ2-5; 12 bases match TRBD1. CDR3 length: 17 amino acids. Germline lookup yields CDR1 KGHSH and CDR2 LQKENI. V was clipped by 6 bases and J by 3 bases; unmatched bases: 11. The CDR3 DNA reads as TGTGCCAGCTCGCCAGTCCCGGGACAGGGGGCGGAAGAGACCCAGTACTTC. Translating it yields CASSPVPGQGAEETQYF.

This chain uses TRBV19 with TRBJ2-3, with 7 bases matching TRBD1. The germline V gene has CDR1 LNHDA and CDR2 SQIVND (reference sequence). This CDR3 spans 16 amino acids. Trimming at V came to 6 bases and at J to 2 bases, leaving 11 bases not matched to a gene. In nucleotides, the CDR3 is TGTGCCAGTAGAGGAAAGACAGGGTCAGACACAGATACGCAGTATTTT. Its protein product is CASRGKTGSDTDTQYF.

The V call is TRBV7-2, the J call TRBJ2-7, with TRBD2 matching over 7 bases. Germline V gene data show CDR1 as SGHTA and CDR2 as FQGNSA. The CDR3 is 14 residues long. J was trimmed by 3 bases and V by 0 bases; bases with no gene match: 2. The CDR3 spells CASSLARTSYEQYF. The CDR3 bases are TGTGCCAGCAGCTTAGCGCGGACTAGCTACGAGCAGTACTTC.

This sequence joins TRBV9 and TRBJ2-7; the D gene is possibly TRBD1 (6 bases). This CDR3 has 13 residues. Trimming left V 0 bases short and J 5 bases short, with 9 bases between. Germline V lookup: CDR1 SGDLS, CDR2 YYNGEE. CDR3 nucleotide sequence: TGTGCCAGCAGCGTAGGTCACAGGGACGAGCAGTACTTC. This sequence encodes CASSVGHRDEQYF.

This sequence joins TRBV27 and TRBJ2-3; TRBD2 matches 10 bases. This CDR3 has 16 residues. The J segment lost 7 bases and the V segment lost 5 bases, leaving 12 bases of the junction unmatched. CDR1 MNHEY and CDR2 SMNVEV come from the germline V gene (reference sequence). The CDR3, as DNA: TGTGCCAGCAGTCCCTACTCTAGCGGGAGCCCCAATACGCAGTATTTT. Translation gives CASSPYSSGSPNTQYF.

The V and J genes are TRBV2 and TRBJ2-5; 7 bases agree with TRBD1. The CDR3 contains 15 residues. V lost 5 bases, J lost 9 bases, and 15 bases stayed unmatched. Germline V gene sequence: CDR1 SNHLY, CDR2 FYNNEI. The CDR3 loop reads CASSPDRSRQRAQYF. The CDR3 nucleotides read TGTGCCAGCAGTCCGGACAGGAGCCGCCAGAGGGCCCAGTACTTC. Full variable domain (outside the CDR3, taken from reference TRBV2 and TRBJ2-5): EPEVTQTPSHQVTQMGQEVILRCVPISNHLYFYWYRQILGQKVEFLVSFYNNEISEKSEIFDDQFSVERPDGSNFTLKIRSTKLEDSAMYFCASSPDRSRQRAQYFGPGTRLLVL.

The J gene is TRBJ1-2, the V gene TRBV27; D call uncertain. Germline CDR1 and CDR2: MNHEY and SMNVEV (reference sequence). The CDR3 has 15 amino acids. The ends were cut back, 3 bases at V and 4 bases at J, with 15 bases in the middle. CDR3: CASSFIAGGSYGYTF. CDR3 nucleotides: TGTGCCAGCAGTTTTATTGCCGGAGGGAGCTATGGCTACACCTTC.

The genes are TRBV7-2 and TRBJ2-2; no reliable D call. From germline, CDR1 is SGHTA and CDR2 FQGNSA. The germline V and J ends were trimmed by 0 bases and 2 bases, with 13 bases remaining between them. CDR3 length: 17 residues. In nucleotides, the CDR3 is TGTGCCAGCAGCTTAGCCCAAATTAGCCTCAACACCGGGGAGCTGTTTTTT. Its protein is CASSLAQISLNTGELFF.

The chain has TRBV10-3 and TRBJ1-2, with D possibly being TRBD1 (5 bases). In germline, CDR1 is ENHRY, CDR2 SYGVKD. The CDR3 length is 14 residues. V shed 2 bases and J shed 5 bases, with 12 bases lying between them. The CDR3 loop reads CAISEVTEVYGYTF. The CDR3 coding sequence is TGTGCCATCAGTGAGGTGACAGAGGTTTATGGCTACACCTTC.

The rearrangement uses TRBV18 and TRBJ1-1; 9 positions agree with TRBD1. J lost 10 bases, V lost 3 bases, and 3 bases had no gene match. The germline gives CDR1 KGHSH, CDR2 LQKENI. The CDR3 covers 12 residues. Here the CDR3 reads CASSPATGGAFF. DNA for the CDR3: TGTGCCAGCTCACCGGCGACAGGGGGAGCTTTCTTT. Drawing the rest from reference TRBV18 and TRBJ1-1, the complete variable domain is NAGVMQNPRHLVRRRGQEARLRCSPMKGHSHVYWYRQLPEEGLKFMVYLQKENIIDESGMPKERFSAEFPKEGPSILRIQQVVRGDSAAYFCASSPATGGAFFGQGTRLTVV.

The J gene is TRBJ1-4, the V gene TRBV6-1; 8 bases map to TRBD1. The CDR3 totals 15 residues. From germline, CDR1 is MNHNS and CDR2 SASEGT. With V trimmed by 1 base and J by 5 bases, 3 bases remained unmatched. The CDR3 nucleotides read TGTGCCAGCAGTGAAGGAAGGACAGGGAATGAAAAACTGTTTTTT. The encoded protein is CASSEGRTGNEKLFF.

This chain connects TRBV10-3 to TRBJ2-6; 8 nucleotides match TRBD1. Germline CDR1 reads ENHRY; CDR2 reads SYGVKD. V was pared by 2 bases and J by 1 base, with 10 bases of the junction left unmatched. The length of the CDR3 is 19 residues. CDR3 sequence: CAISEEVAGGFSGANVLTF. In DNA form, the CDR3 reads TGTGCCATCAGTGAGGAGGTTGCAGGGGGCTTTTCTGGGGCCAACGTCCTGACTTTC.

This clone was counted once. This chain connects TRBV5-4 to TRBJ2-7, with a tentative D call TRBD2 (6 bases). Trimming cost V 0 bases and J 1 base, with 8 bases left between them. CDR1 SGHNT and CDR2 YYREEE come from the germline V gene (reference sequence). This CDR3 spans 14 amino acids. CDR3 sequence (DNA): TGTGCCAGCAGCTTGGATAGCGGATCCTACGAGCAGTACTTC. Its protein product is CASSLDSGSYEQYF.

CDR3 coding DNA: TGTGCCAGCAGTTACGTGGCGGGAGACCAAGAGACCCAGTACTTC. It specifies CASSYVAGDQETQYF. V gene TRBV6-6 combines with J gene TRBJ2-5, with TRBD2 matching over 7 bases. Germline V gives CDR1 MNHNY, CDR2 SVGAGI (reference sequence). After removal of 2 bases from V and 0 bases from J, the junction contained 3 bases not matched to a gene. The CDR3 is made up of 15 amino acids.

V usage is TRBV5-1 and J usage is TRBJ1-1; 7 bases fit TRBD1. The CDR3 has 16 amino acids. Germline-derived CDR1 and CDR2 are SGHRS and YFSETQ. Trimming removed 3 bases from V and 0 bases from J; junction bases left unmatched: 8. CDR3 in DNA: TGCGCCAGCAGCTCCAATACAGGGGCTATGAACACTGAAGCTTTCTTT. It yields the protein CASSSNTGAMNTEAFF. Variable domain in full (rest from reference TRBV5-1 and TRBJ1-1): KAGVTQTPRYLIKTRGQQVTLSCSPISGHRSVSWYQQTPGQGLQFLFEYFSETQRNKGNFPGRFSGRQFSNSRSEMNVSTLELGDSALYLCASSSNTGAMNTEAFFGQGTRLTVV.

The chain has TRBV10-1 and TRBJ2-3; 11 nucleotides align to TRBD2. Germline V lookup: CDR1 WNHNN, CDR2 SYGVQD (reference sequence). The CDR3 contains 14 residues. V dropped 5 bases and J dropped 4; count of bases not matched to a gene: 2. The chain's CDR3 is CASSTSGSSDTQYF. CDR3 in DNA: TGCGCCAGCAGTACTAGCGGGAGTTCAGATACGCAGTATTTT.